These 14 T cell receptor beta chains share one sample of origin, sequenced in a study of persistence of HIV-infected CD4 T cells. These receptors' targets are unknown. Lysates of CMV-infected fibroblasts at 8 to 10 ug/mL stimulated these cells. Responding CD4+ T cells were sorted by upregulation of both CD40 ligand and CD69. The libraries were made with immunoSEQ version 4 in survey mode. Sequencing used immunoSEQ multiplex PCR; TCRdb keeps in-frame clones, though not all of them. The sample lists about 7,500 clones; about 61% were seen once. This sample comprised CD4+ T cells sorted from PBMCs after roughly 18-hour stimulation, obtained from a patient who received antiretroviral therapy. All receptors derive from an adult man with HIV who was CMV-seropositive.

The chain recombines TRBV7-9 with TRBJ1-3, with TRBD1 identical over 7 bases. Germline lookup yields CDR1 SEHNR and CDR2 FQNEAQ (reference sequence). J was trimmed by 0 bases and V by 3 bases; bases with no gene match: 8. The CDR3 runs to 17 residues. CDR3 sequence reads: CASSFGGQSTSGNTIYF. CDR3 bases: TGTGCCAGCAGCTTTGGGGGACAGTCGACCTCTGGAAACACCATATATTTT.

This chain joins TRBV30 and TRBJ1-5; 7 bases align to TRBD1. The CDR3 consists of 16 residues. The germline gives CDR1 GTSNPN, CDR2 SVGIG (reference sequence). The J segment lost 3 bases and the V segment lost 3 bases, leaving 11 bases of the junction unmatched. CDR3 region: CAWSPGPGQTNQPQHF. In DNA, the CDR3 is TGTGCCTGGAGCCCAGGACCGGGACAGACCAATCAGCCCCAGCATTTT.

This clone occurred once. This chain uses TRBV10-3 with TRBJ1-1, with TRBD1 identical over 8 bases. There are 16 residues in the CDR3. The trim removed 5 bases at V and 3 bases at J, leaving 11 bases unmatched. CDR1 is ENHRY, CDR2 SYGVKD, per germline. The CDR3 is CAISQAAGGEYTEAFF. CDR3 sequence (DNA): TGTGCCATCAGTCAGGCGGCAGGGGGCGAATACACTGAAGCTTTCTTT.

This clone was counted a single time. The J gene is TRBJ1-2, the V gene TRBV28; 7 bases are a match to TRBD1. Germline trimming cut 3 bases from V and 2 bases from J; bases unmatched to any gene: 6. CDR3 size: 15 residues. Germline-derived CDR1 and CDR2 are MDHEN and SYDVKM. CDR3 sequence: CASSFMDRRNYGYTF. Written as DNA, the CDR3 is TGTGCCAGCAGTTTTATGGACAGGCGGAACTATGGCTACACCTTC.

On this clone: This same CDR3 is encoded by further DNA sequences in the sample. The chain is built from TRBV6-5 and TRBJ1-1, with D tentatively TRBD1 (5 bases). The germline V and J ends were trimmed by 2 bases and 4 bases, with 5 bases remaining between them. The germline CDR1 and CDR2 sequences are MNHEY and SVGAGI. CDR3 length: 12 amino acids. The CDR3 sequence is CASSYGGTEAFF. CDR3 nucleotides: TGTGCCAGCAGTTACGGGGGCACTGAAGCTTTCTTT.

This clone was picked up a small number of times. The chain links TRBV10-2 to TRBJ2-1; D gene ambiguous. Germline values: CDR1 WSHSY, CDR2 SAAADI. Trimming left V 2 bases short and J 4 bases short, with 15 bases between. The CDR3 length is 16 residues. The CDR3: CASSEPLRDPYNEQFF. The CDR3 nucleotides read TGCGCCAGCAGTGAGCCCCTGCGTGACCCTTACAATGAGCAGTTCTTC.

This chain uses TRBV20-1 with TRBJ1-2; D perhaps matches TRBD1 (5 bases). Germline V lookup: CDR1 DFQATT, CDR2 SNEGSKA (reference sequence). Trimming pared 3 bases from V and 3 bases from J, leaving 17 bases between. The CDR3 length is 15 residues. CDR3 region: CSASHMQGADYGYTF. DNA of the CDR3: TGCAGTGCTAGTCATATGCAAGGGGCAGACTATGGCTACACCTTC.

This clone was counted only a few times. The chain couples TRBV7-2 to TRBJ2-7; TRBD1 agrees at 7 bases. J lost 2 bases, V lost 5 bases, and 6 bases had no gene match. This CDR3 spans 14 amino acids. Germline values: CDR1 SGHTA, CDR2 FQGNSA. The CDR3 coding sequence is TGTGCCAGCAGCGGGAACAGGGGACCCTACGAGCAGTACTTC. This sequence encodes CASSGNRGPYEQYF.

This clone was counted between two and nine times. The CDR3 loop is CSVIQGAEYGYTF. CDR3 coding DNA: TGCAGCGTTATACAGGGGGCTGAGTATGGCTACACCTTC. The V and J genes are TRBV29-1 and TRBJ1-2; 9 nucleotides agree with TRBD1. The length of the CDR3 is 13 residues. Losses at the gene ends were 5 bases for V and 5 bases for J; bases not matched to a gene: 6. CDR1 and CDR2 (germline): SQVTM, ANQGSEA.

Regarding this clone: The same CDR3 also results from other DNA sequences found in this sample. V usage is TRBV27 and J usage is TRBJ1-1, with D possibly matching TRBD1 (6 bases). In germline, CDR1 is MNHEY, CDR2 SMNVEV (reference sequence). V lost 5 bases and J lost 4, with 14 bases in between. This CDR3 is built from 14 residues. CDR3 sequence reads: CASSPQGLGTEAFF. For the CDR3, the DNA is TGTGCCAGCAGTCCGCAGGGGTTAGGCACTGAAGCTTTCTTT.

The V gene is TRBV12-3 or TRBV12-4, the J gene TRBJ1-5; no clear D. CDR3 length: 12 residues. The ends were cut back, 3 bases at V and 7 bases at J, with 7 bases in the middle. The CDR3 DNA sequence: TGTGCCAGCAGTTTGACCGTACAGCCCCAGCATTTT. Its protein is CASSLTVQPQHF.

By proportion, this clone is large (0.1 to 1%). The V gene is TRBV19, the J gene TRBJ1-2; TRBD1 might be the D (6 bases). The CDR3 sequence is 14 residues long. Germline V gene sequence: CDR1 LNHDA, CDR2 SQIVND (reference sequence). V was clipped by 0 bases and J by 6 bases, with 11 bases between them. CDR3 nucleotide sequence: TGTGCCAGTAGTATAGATGTACAGGGCAATGGCTACACCTTC. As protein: CASSIDVQGNGYTF.

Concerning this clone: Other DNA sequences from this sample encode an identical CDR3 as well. The CDR3 sequence: CASSYGQSEAFF. The CDR3 region has the DNA TGCGCCAGCAGCTACGGGCAGAGTGAAGCTTTCTTT. This chain links TRBV5-1 with TRBJ1-1; D unresolved. CDR1 is SGHRS, CDR2 YFSETQ, per germline. The V gene lost 3 bases and the J gene lost 7 bases, with 10 bases spanning the gap. CDR3 length: 12 amino acids.

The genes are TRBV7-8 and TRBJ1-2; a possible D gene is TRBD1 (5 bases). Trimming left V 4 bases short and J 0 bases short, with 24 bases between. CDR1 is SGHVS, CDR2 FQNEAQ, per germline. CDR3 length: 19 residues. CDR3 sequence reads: CASSYLSSGRGQANYGYTF. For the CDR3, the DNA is TGTGCCAGCAGCTACCTTTCTTCGGGACGGGGTCAAGCTAACTATGGCTACACCTTC. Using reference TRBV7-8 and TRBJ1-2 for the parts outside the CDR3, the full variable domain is GAGVSQSPRYKVAKRGQDVALRCDPISGHVSLFWYQQALGQGPEFLTYFQNEAQLDKSGLPSDRFFAERPEGSVSTLKIQRTQQEDSAVYLCASSYLSSGRGQANYGYTFGSGTRLTVV.